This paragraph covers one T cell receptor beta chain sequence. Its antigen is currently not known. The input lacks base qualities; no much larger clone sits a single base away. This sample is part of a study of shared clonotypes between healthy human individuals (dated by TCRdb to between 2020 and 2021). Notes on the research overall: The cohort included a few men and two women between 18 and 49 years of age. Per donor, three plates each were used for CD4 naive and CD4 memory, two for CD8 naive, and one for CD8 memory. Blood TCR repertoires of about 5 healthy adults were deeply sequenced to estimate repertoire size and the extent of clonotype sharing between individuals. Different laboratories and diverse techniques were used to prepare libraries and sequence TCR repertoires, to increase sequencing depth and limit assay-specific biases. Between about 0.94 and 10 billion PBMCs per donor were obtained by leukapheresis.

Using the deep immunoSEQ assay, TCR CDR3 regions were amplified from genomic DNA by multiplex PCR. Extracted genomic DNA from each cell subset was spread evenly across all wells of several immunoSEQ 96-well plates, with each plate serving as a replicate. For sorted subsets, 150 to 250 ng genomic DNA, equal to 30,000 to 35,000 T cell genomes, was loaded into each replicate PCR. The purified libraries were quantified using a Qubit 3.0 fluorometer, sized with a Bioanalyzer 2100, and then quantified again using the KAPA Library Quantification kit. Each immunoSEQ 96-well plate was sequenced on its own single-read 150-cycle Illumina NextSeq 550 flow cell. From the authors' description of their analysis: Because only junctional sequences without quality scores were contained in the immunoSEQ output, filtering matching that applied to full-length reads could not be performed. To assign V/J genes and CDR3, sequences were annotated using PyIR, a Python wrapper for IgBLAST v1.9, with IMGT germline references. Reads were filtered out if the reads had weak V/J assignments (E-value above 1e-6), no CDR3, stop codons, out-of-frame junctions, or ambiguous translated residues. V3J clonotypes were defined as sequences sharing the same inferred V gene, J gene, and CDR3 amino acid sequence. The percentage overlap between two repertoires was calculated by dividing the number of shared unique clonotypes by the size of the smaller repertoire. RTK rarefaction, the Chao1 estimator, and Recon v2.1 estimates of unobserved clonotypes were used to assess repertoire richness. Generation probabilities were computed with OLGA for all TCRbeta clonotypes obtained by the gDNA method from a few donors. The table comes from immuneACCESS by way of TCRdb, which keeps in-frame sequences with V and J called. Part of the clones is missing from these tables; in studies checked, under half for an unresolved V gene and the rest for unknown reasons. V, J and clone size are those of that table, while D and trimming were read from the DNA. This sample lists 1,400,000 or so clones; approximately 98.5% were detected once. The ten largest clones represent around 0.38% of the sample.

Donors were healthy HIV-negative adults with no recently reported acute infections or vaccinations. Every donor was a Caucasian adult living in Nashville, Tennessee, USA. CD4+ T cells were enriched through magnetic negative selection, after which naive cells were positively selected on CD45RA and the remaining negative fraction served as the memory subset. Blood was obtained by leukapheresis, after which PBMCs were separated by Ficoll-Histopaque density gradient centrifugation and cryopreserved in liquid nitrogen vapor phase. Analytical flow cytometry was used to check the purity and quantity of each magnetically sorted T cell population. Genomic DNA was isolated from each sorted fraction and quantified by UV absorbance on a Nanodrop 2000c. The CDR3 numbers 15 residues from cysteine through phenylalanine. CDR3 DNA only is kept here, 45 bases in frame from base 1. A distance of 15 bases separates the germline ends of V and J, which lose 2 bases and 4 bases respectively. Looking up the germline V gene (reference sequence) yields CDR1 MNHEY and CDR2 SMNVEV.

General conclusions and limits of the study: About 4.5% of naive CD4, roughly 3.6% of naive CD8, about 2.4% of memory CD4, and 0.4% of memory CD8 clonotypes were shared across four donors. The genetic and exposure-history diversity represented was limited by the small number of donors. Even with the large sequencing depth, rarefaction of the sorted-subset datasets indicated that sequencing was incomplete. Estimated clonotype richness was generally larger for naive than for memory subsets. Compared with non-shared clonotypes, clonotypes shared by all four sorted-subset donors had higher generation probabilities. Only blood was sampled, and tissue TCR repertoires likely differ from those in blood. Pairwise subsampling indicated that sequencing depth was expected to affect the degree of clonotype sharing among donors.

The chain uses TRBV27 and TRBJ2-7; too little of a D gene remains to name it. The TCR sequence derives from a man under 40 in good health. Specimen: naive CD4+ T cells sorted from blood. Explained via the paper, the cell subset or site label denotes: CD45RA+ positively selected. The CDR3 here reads CASSLGKGFRYEQYF. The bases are TGTGCCAGCAGTTTAGGAAAGGGATTTAGGTACGAGCAGTACTTC.